Each of the 25 T cell receptor beta chains below was sequenced from the same sample in a study of T cell repertoires in cytomegalovirus infection. Using its own MiXCR run on the reads, TCRdb lists one record per CDR3 protein. There are a few hundred thousand distinct CDR3 sequences in the sample; just under 35% occur only once, and 13% lies in the top ten. No cognate antigen is known for these TCRs. This material consisted of cultured PBMCs, taken from culture after CMV antigen stimulation. Receptors originate from a human donor in good health (CMV status not recorded). Some clones in this sample may be carry-over from other donors' samples.

The rearrangement joins TRBV7-2 to TRBJ2-5; TRBD2 might be the D (5 bases). The CDR3 contains 13 residues. Trimming pared 5 bases from V and 12 bases from J, leaving 19 bases between. The germline CDR1 and CDR2 sequences are SGHTA and FQGNSA. In DNA form, the CDR3 reads TGTGCCAGCAGCGCGGAGGCCTGGACGGAGGAGTACTTC. Translation: CASSAEAWTEEYF.

The chain couples TRBV24-1 to TRBJ2-7, with D unclear. The CDR3 is made up of 13 amino acids. Between the trimmed V and J ends, which lost 2 bases and 5 bases, there was a span of 9 bases. The germline V gene has CDR1 KGHDR and CDR2 SFDVKD. CDR3 DNA sequence: TGTGCCACCAGTGATTCATCTTTGGACGAGCAGTACTTC. This gives the protein CATSDSSLDEQYF.

The chain uses TRBV6-5 and TRBJ1-1, with D possibly being TRBD1 (6 bases). V gave up 2 bases and J gave up 0 bases, with 13 bases separating them. CDR1 and CDR2 (germline): MNHEY, SVGAGI. This CDR3 contains 16 residues. The CDR3 spells CASSYATGRLNTEAFF. The DNA for the CDR3 is TGTGCCAGCAGTTACGCGACAGGACGTCTGAACACTGAAGCTTTCTTT.

The chain has TRBV14 and TRBJ2-7; D might be TRBD2 (5 bases). This CDR3 comprises 15 residues. In germline, CDR1 is SGHDN, CDR2 FVKESK. The germline V and J ends were trimmed by 5 bases and 6 bases, with 20 bases remaining between them. The CDR3 reads CASSFRSGFLGEQYF. Here the CDR3 DNA reads TGTGCCAGCAGCTTCCGAAGCGGATTCCTCGGCGAGCAGTACTTC.

This clonotype was seen once. This chain connects TRBV7-8 to TRBJ1-1; 8 bases map to TRBD1. Per the germline V gene, CDR1 is SGHVS and CDR2 is FQNEAQ. The CDR3 totals 12 residues. J lost 7 bases, V lost 4 bases, and 2 bases had no gene match. The CDR3, as DNA: TGTGCCAGCAGCTCGGACAGGGATGAAGCTTTCTTT. It encodes CASSSDRDEAFF.

The chain uses TRBV11-2 and TRBJ1-5; D perhaps matches TRBD1 (5 bases). Germline CDR1 and CDR2: SGHAT and FQNNGV. The CDR3 covers 13 residues. The ends were cut back, 2 bases at V and 12 bases at J, with 14 bases in the middle. CDR3 nucleotide sequence: TGTGCCAGCAGCTTAACCCTTCAGGGTCTCCAGCATTTT. Its protein is CASSLTLQGLQHF.

The chain recombines TRBV20-1 with TRBJ2-7; the D is unclear. The CDR3 sequence is 12 residues long. Trimming removed 2 bases from V and 4 bases from J, with 9 bases in between. CDR1 DFQATT and CDR2 SNEGSKA come from the germline V gene (reference sequence). The CDR3 spells CSARNTRYEQYV. For the CDR3, the DNA is TGCAGTGCTAGAAATACTCGGTACGAGCAGTACGTC.

The CDR3 bases are TGTGCCAGCAGTTACTCCACCGGGACTAGCGGGAGAAAAGCCGACAATGAGCAGTTCTTC. Its protein is CASSYSTGTSGRKADNEQFF. This chain uses TRBV6-5 with TRBJ2-1; 14 nucleotides agree with TRBD2. J gave up 5 bases and V 0 bases, and 12 bases lay outside the gene matches. Looked up from germline, CDR1 is MNHEY and CDR2 is SVGAGI. CDR3 size: 20 residues.

V and J are TRBV11-1 and TRBJ1-1; D may be TRBD1 (5 bases). The CDR3 is made up of 14 amino acids. Germline assignment: CDR1 SGHAT and CDR2 FQDESV (reference sequence). Trimming stripped 5 bases from V and 5 bases from J, with 15 bases between. CDR3 amino acids: CASSQGQGSTEAFF. The CDR3, as DNA: TGTGCCAGCAGCCAAGGACAAGGCTCTACTGAAGCTTTCTTT.

J is TRBJ2-3 and V is TRBV4-2; D not resolved. Trimming pared 4 bases from V and 8 bases from J, leaving 10 bases between. CDR3 size: 12 residues. The V gene's germline CDR1 is LGHNA and CDR2 YNFKEQ. CDR3 coding DNA: TGTGCCAGCAGCCCTAACCACGGTACGCAGTATTTT. Amino acids: CASSPNHGTQYF.

This clonotype was seen a few times. The J gene is TRBJ2-7, the V gene TRBV7-2; the D is unclear. The CDR3 sequence is 14 residues long. V lost 5 bases, J lost 0 bases, and 11 bases lay in between. Germline V gives CDR1 SGHTA, CDR2 FQGNSA. The CDR3 region has the DNA TGTGCCAGCAGCCCCACATATGGCTCCTACGAGCAGTACTTC. Protein product: CASSPTYGSYEQYF.

This clonotype has only a few counts. DNA for the CDR3: TGTGCCAGCAGCTGGGGAGAAAACTATGGCTACACCTTC. Its protein product is CASSWGENYGYTF. The chain recombines TRBV12-3 or TRBV12-4 with TRBJ1-2; D is unclear. Trimming pared 6 bases from V and 2 bases from J, leaving 10 bases between. The CDR3 contains 13 residues.

This clonotype was observed at least ten times. This chain connects TRBV7-2 to TRBJ2-7, with D unresolved. The CDR3 contains 11 residues. Germline CDR1 SGHTA, CDR2 FQGNSA. V lost 1 base, J lost 6 bases, and 4 bases lay in between. CDR3 DNA: TGTGCCAGCAGCTTAGGCGTCGAGCAGTACTTC. Its protein product is CASSLGVEQYF.

In its sample, this clonotype was seen a few times. V usage is TRBV7-2 and J usage is TRBJ2-4, with D perhaps assigned TRBD1 or TRBD2 (5 bases each). The CDR3 consists of 14 residues. Germline V gene sequence: CDR1 SGHTA, CDR2 FQGNSA. The germline V and J ends were trimmed by 3 bases and 6 bases, with 12 bases remaining between them. CDR3 DNA sequence: TGTGCCAGCAGCTTCTGGGGGAGTGGAAACATTCAGTACTTC. Translating gives CASSFWGSGNIQYF.

The genes are TRBV6-6 and TRBJ2-1; D unclear. Between the trimmed V and J ends, which lost 0 bases and 7 bases, there was a span of 7 bases. The length of the CDR3 is 13 residues. Germline values: CDR1 MNHNY, CDR2 SVGAGI (reference sequence). The CDR3 is CASSYSFANEQFF. The CDR3 region has the DNA TGTGCCAGCAGTTACTCGTTTGCGAATGAGCAGTTCTTC.

The rearrangement links TRBV11-3 to TRBJ2-7, with 9 bases matching TRBD1. CDR1 and CDR2 from the germline V gene are SGHNT and YENEEA. The CDR3 is made up of 16 amino acids. The V gene end was trimmed by 3 bases and the J gene end by 2 bases; junction bases not matched to a gene: 8. The CDR3 is CASSLGGGTGTYEQYV. In nucleotides, the CDR3 is TGTGCCAGCAGCTTGGGGGGCGGGACAGGGACCTACGAGCAGTACGTC.

This clonotype was detected only a few times. The chain links TRBV28 to TRBJ2-7, with D possibly being TRBD2 (6 bases). V was cut by 5 bases and J by 3 bases, with 14 bases left in between. Germline CDR1 and CDR2: MDHEN and SYDVKM. This CDR3 has 14 amino acids. The CDR3 coding sequence is TGTGCCAGCAGTCCCTATGCCGGGGGCTACGAGCAGTACTTC. Translated, it gives CASSPYAGGYEQYF.

About this clonotype: Compared with germline, one end of the junction differs, possibly owing to a read error. The chain has TRBV5-1 and TRBJ2-5; TRBD1 agrees at 8 bases. The CDR3 spans 13 residues. Germline CDR1 is SGHRS and CDR2 is YFSETQ. The DNA for the CDR3 is TGCGACAGCCGGGACAGGAATCAAGAGACCCAGTACTTC. Its translation is CDSRDRNQETQYF.

This chain connects TRBV24-1 to TRBJ1-1; the D gene is possibly TRBD1 (6 bases). This CDR3 is 13 amino acids long. Germline V gene sequence: CDR1 KGHDR, CDR2 SFDVKD. Trimming took off 9 bases at V and 0 bases at J, with 10 bases between the two ends. The CDR3 here is CATRQEVNTEAFF. The CDR3 DNA follows: TGTGCCACCCGACAGGAGGTGAACACTGAAGCTTTCTTT.

This clonotype has a handful of counts. The J gene is TRBJ2-3, the V gene TRBV19, with D possibly matching TRBD2 (5 bases). V gave up 2 bases and J gave up 6 bases, with 9 bases separating them. Germline V CDR1 and CDR2: LNHDA, SQIVND (reference sequence). The CDR3 has 13 residues. The CDR3 DNA is TGTGCCAGTAGTATACGGACTCGGGATACGCAGTATTTT. Protein: CASSIRTRDTQYF.

The chain uses TRBV20-1 and TRBJ2-7; 8 positions match TRBD2. The V gene's germline CDR1 is DFQATT and CDR2 SNEGSKA (reference sequence). The CDR3 totals 15 residues. CDR3 bases: TGCAGCCATCTAGCGGGCGGGAGGCAATCCTACGAGCAGTACTTC. Encoded protein: CSHLAGGRQSYEQYF.

V is TRBV27 and J is TRBJ2-7, with 9 bases aligning to TRBD1. The junction had 4 bases not matched to a gene; V was cut back by 2 bases and J by 2 bases. From germline, CDR1 is MNHEY and CDR2 SMNVEV (reference sequence). The CDR3 totals 15 residues. In nucleotides, the CDR3 is TGTGCCAGCAGTTTAAGGACAGGGGTCACCTACGAGCAGTACTTC. Encoded protein: CASSLRTGVTYEQYF.

The chain links TRBV14 to TRBJ1-1, with D possibly matching TRBD1 (6 bases). Trimming took off 4 bases at V and 4 bases at J, with 10 bases between the two ends. Germline values: CDR1 SGHDN, CDR2 FVKESK. The CDR3 runs to 13 residues. The CDR3 bases are TGTGCCAGCAGCCGACAGGTTGGCACTGAAGCTTTCTTT. It specifies CASSRQVGTEAFF.

The V and J genes are TRBV20-1 and TRBJ1-1; D perhaps matches TRBD1 (5 bases). The CDR3 sequence is 15 residues long. CDR1 DFQATT and CDR2 SNEGSKA come from the germline V gene (reference sequence). Trimming shortened V by 3 bases and J by 6 bases, and 20 bases separated the two germline ends. For the CDR3, the DNA is TGCAGTGCTAGCATTTTTAGGGGTAGGGACGCTGAAGCTTTCTTT. Translating it yields CSASIFRGRDAEAFF.

The rearrangement joins TRBV28 to TRBJ2-7; D is uncertain. Germline CDR1 reads MDHEN; CDR2 reads SYDVKM. The V gene lost 5 bases and the J gene lost 2 bases, with 7 bases spanning the gap. This CDR3 region has 12 residues. The CDR3 bases are TGTGCCAGCAGTCCCCGGACCTACGAGCAGTACTTC. It specifies CASSPRTYEQYF.